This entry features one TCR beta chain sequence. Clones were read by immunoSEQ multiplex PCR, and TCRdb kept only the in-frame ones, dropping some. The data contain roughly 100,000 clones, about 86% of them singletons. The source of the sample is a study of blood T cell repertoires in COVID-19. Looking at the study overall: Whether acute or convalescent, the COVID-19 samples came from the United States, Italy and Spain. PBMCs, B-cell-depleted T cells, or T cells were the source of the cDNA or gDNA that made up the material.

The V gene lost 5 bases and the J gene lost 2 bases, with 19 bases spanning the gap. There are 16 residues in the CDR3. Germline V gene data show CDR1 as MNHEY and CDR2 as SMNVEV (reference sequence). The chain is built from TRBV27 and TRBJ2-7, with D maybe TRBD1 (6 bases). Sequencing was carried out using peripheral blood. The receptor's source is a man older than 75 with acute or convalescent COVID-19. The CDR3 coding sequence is TGTGCCAGCAGTCCATCGTTTGGACAGCCTCCCTACGAGCAGTACTTC. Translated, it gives CASSPSFGQPPYEQYF.